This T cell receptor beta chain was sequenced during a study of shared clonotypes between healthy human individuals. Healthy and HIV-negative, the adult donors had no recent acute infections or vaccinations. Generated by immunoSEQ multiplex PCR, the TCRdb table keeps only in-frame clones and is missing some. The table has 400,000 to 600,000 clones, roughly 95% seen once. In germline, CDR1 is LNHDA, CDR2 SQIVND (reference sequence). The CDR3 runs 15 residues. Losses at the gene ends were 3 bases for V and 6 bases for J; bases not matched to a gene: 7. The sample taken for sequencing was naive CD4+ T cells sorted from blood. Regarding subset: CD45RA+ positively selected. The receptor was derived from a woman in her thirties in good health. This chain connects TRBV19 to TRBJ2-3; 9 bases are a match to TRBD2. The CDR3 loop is CASSILAGGFDTQYF. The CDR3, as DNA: TGTGCCAGTAGTATTCTTGCGGGAGGGTTTGATACGCAGTATTTT.